A single sample gave rise to the 25 T cell receptor beta chains below, sequenced in a study of blood T cell repertoires in COVID-19. Clones were sequenced by immunoSEQ multiplex PCR, and TCRdb holds only the in-frame ones, with some missing. The sample has 59,000 or so clones, less than 75% seen once. Sequences were obtained from peripheral blood. These receptors originate from a woman between 45 and 65 years old with active or convalescent COVID-19.

V and J are TRBV3-1 (or the pseudogene TRBV3-2) and TRBJ2-3, with D unresolved. CDR1 and CDR2 from the germline V gene are LGHDT and YNNKEL (reference sequence). This CDR3 region has 13 residues. The V end lost 4 bases, the J end lost 1 base, and 6 bases lay between the germline ends. In DNA, the CDR3 is TGTGCCAGCAGCCGAGCCGGCACAGATACGCAGTATTTT. It is translated as CASSRAGTDTQYF.

The chain is built from TRBV28 and TRBJ1-2; the match to TRBD1 covers 9 bases. Unmatched junction bases numbered 9, after V lost 7 bases and J lost 3 bases. CDR1 is MDHEN and CDR2 is SYDVKM in the germline V gene. The CDR3 is made up of 15 amino acids. The CDR3 here is CASTRTGGAHYGYTF. CDR3 nucleotide sequence: TGTGCCAGCACCAGAACAGGGGGCGCGCACTATGGCTACACCTTC.

The chain links TRBV6-1 to TRBJ1-1; 7 nucleotides line up with TRBD1. This CDR3 is 15 amino acids long. Germline loops: CDR1 MNHNS, CDR2 SASEGT. With V trimmed by 1 base and J by 8 bases, 10 bases remained unmatched. The CDR3 region has the DNA TGTGCCAGCAGTGAAGGGGTGCAGGGGGGTAGGGAAGCTTTCTTT. Protein sequence: CASSEGVQGGREAFF.

The chain recombines TRBV27 with TRBJ1-1, with TRBD1 matching over 9 bases. The germline CDR1 and CDR2 sequences are MNHEY and SMNVEV (reference sequence). The CDR3 is 15 amino acids. Trimming at V came to 4 bases and at J to 1 base, leaving 4 bases not matched to a gene. Written as DNA, the CDR3 is TGTGCCAGCAGTTCCCACAGGGGGCGGAACACTGAAGCTTTCTTT. Amino acids: CASSSHRGRNTEAFF.

The V call is TRBV27, the J call TRBJ2-6, with TRBD2 matching 9 bases. Germline V lookup: CDR1 MNHEY, CDR2 SMNVEV (reference sequence). The CDR3 has 18 residues. With V trimmed by 5 bases and J by 2 bases, 10 bases remained unmatched. In DNA form, the CDR3 reads TGTGCCAGCAGTCCCTGGCGGGAGGGGAGGCCTGGGGCCAACGTCCTGACTTTC. Its translation is CASSPWREGRPGANVLTF.

This clone has just one count. V is TRBV5-4 and J is TRBJ2-3; 9 nucleotides match TRBD2. Germline CDR1 is SGHNT and CDR2 is YYREEE (reference sequence). J gave up 4 bases and V 2 bases, and 5 bases lay outside the gene matches. The CDR3 runs 15 residues. The CDR3 region is CASSLGGRVADTQYF. In nucleotides, the CDR3 is TGTGCCAGCAGCTTAGGCGGGAGGGTGGCAGATACGCAGTATTTT. The full variable domain, with the rest looked up from reference TRBV5-4 and TRBJ2-3, is ETGVTQSPTHLIKTRGQQVTLRCSSQSGHNTVSWYQQALGQGPQFIFQYYREEENGRGNFPPRFSGLQFPNYSSELNVNALELDDSALYLCASSLGGRVADTQYFGPGTRLTVL.

J is TRBJ1-2 and V is TRBV18; 8 bases fit TRBD1. Trimming at V came to 2 bases and at J to 8 bases, leaving 10 bases not matched to a gene. The germline V gene encodes CDR1 KGHSH and CDR2 LQKENI. The CDR3 length is 15 residues. The CDR3 sequence: CASSPRQGTSGGYTF. CDR3 sequence (DNA): TGTGCCAGCTCACCAAGACAGGGGACGAGTGGCGGCTACACCTTC.

The genes are TRBV5-1 and TRBJ2-3, with 15 bases fitting TRBD2. The CDR3 is made up of 18 amino acids. Germline trimming cut 4 bases from V and 5 bases from J; bases unmatched to any gene: 11. CDR1 and CDR2 from the germline V gene are SGHRS and YFSETQ. CDR3 nucleotides: TGCGCCAGCAGCCTAGGGGCCCGGACTAGCGGGAGGGGAGATACGCAGTATTTT. Translated, it gives CASSLGARTSGRGDTQYF.

CDR3 DNA sequence: TGTGCCAGCAGCCCAATAGGCGGGCAGGGGTCGTCTTATGGCTACACCTTC. This sequence encodes CASSPIGGQGSSYGYTF. This chain links TRBV5-4 with TRBJ1-2; perhaps TRBD1 as D (6 bases). This CDR3 spans 17 amino acids. Germline CDR1 SGHNT, CDR2 YYREEE (reference sequence). V shed 4 bases and J shed 5 bases, with 24 bases lying between them. Full variable domain (remainder filled in from reference TRBV5-4 and TRBJ1-2): ETGVTQSPTHLIKTRGQQVTLRCSSQSGHNTVSWYQQALGQGPQFIFQYYREEENGRGNFPPRFSGLQFPNYSSELNVNALELDDSALYLCASSPIGGQGSSYGYTFGSGTRLTVV.

This clone was recorded at least ten times. This chain links TRBV28 with TRBJ1-5, with a possible D match to TRBD1 (5 bases). The CDR3 loop spans 14 amino acids. Trimming removed 1 base from V and 1 base from J, with 5 bases in between. Germline V lookup: CDR1 MDHEN, CDR2 SYDVKM. The CDR3 DNA sequence: TGTGCCAGCAGTTTATCAGGGAGCAATCAGCCCCAGCATTTT. Amino acid sequence: CASSLSGSNQPQHF.

This rearrangement joins TRBV9 to TRBJ2-3; 7 bases line up with TRBD2. The CDR3 sequence is 14 residues long. Germline CDR1 is SGDLS and CDR2 is YYNGEE. V lost 4 bases to trimming and J lost 5 bases; unmatched junction nucleotides: 7. CDR3 sequence (DNA): TGTGCCAGCAGCCGCCGGGACTACCTAGATACGCAGTATTTT. This translates into CASSRRDYLDTQYF.

The chain uses TRBV7-9 and TRBJ2-3, with TRBD2 as a possible D gene (6 bases). Germline loops: CDR1 SEHNR, CDR2 FQNEAQ (reference sequence). This CDR3 spans 15 amino acids. The V end lost 5 bases, the J end lost 4 bases, and 16 bases lay between the germline ends. The CDR3 region has the DNA TGTGCCAGCAGCGGAACTAGCCACGGGTCAGATACGCAGTATTTT. It encodes CASSGTSHGSDTQYF.

Many counts were recorded for this clone. The chain couples TRBV7-8 to TRBJ1-6; possibly TRBD1 for D (6 bases). V was cut by 2 bases and J by 10 bases, with 9 bases left in between. This CDR3 is 13 amino acids long. Germline V gives CDR1 SGHVS, CDR2 FQNEAQ. This CDR3 is CASSLSGDSPLHF. CDR3 DNA sequence: TGTGCCAGCAGCTTATCAGGGGACTCACCCCTCCACTTT.

The DNA of the CDR3 is TGTGCCAGCCCCAAGGGGGTAGCGGGAGTCACCGGGGAGCTGTTTTTT. This codes for CASPKGVAGVTGELFF. This chain connects TRBV9 to TRBJ2-2; TRBD2 matches 9 bases. V was pared by 7 bases and J by 4 bases, with 11 bases of the junction left unmatched. Germline V gives CDR1 SGDLS, CDR2 YYNGEE. The length of the CDR3 is 16 residues.

This clone was counted many times. This sample includes further DNA sequences coding for the same CDR3. V gene TRBV12-3 or TRBV12-4 combines with J gene TRBJ1-1; tentatively, D is TRBD1 (5 bases). The V end was cut by 3 bases, the J end by 1 base, with 6 bases between. This CDR3 has 13 amino acids. CDR3 bases: TGTGCCAGCAGTTTGCAGGGGAACACTGAAGCTTTCTTT. Translation: CASSLQGNTEAFF.

The V call is TRBV9, the J call TRBJ2-3, with TRBD2 as a possible D gene (5 bases). The CDR3 sequence is 16 residues long. The V end was cut by 0 bases, the J end by 6 bases, with 17 bases between. Germline-derived CDR1 and CDR2 are SGDLS and YYNGEE. CDR3 in amino acids: CASSVEGGLLGDTQYF. The DNA for the CDR3 is TGTGCCAGCAGCGTAGAGGGCGGACTTTTGGGGGATACGCAGTATTTT.

The chain joins TRBV7-8 to TRBJ1-3; 7 positions match TRBD1. V was pared by 4 bases and J by 0 bases, with 6 bases of the junction left unmatched. The CDR3 contains 16 residues. Per germline, CDR1 SGHVS and CDR2 FQNEAQ. CDR3: CASSSYDRDSGNTIYF. The CDR3 nucleotides read TGTGCCAGCAGCTCATATGACAGGGACTCTGGAAACACCATATATTTT.

V gene TRBV5-6 combines with J gene TRBJ2-3; 7 nucleotides agree with TRBD1. Germline-derived CDR1 and CDR2 are SGHDT and YYEEEE. This CDR3 spans 14 amino acids. Unmatched junction bases numbered 4, after V lost 2 bases and J lost 4 bases. CDR3 residues: CASSFQGVPDTQYF. In DNA form, the CDR3 reads TGTGCCAGCAGCTTTCAGGGGGTCCCAGATACGCAGTATTTT.

The chain combines TRBV28 with TRBJ1-5; D ambiguous. V lost 4 bases and J 2 bases, leaving 9 bases between the germline ends. The germline gives CDR1 MDHEN, CDR2 SYDVKM. The CDR3 spans 14 residues. The CDR3 DNA follows: TGTGCCAGCAGTTCCGACACCCGCAATCAGCCCCAGCATTTT. Amino acid sequence: CASSSDTRNQPQHF. Supplemented by reference TRBV28 and TRBJ1-5, the full variable domain reads DVKVTQSSRYLVKRTGEKVFLECVQDMDHENMFWYRQDPGLGLRLIYFSYDVKMKEKGDIPEGYSVSREKKERFSLILESASTNQTSMYLCASSSDTRNQPQHFGDGTRLSIL.

CDR3 DNA sequence: TGTGCCAGCAGCGTAGCTGTCCAGCCAGGGGGCACTGAAGCTTTCTTT. Its translation: CASSVAVQPGGTEAFF. This chain links TRBV9 with TRBJ1-1; 7 nucleotides agree with TRBD1. The germline gives CDR1 SGDLS, CDR2 YYNGEE. Unmatched junction bases numbered 9, after V lost 0 bases and J lost 4 bases. The CDR3 extends over 16 amino acids.

The genes are TRBV5-1 and TRBJ2-6; the match to TRBD2 covers 10 bases. CDR1 is SGHRS, CDR2 YFSETQ, per germline. CDR3 length: 18 amino acids. Trimming cost V 0 bases and J 4 bases; bases outside gene matches: 7. CDR3 bases: TGCGCCAGCAGCTTGGGGCTAGCGGGAGTAGGAGGGGCCAACGTCCTGACTTTC. It translates to CASSLGLAGVGGANVLTF.

At least ten counts were recorded for this clone. The rearrangement links TRBV3-1 (or the pseudogene TRBV3-2) to TRBJ2-5; 7 nucleotides line up with TRBD2. Germline assignment: CDR1 LGHDT and CDR2 YNNKEL (reference sequence). V was clipped by 0 bases and J by 2 bases; unmatched bases: 3. CDR3 length: 15 amino acids. CDR3 in amino acids: CASSQDLAAQETQYF. The DNA of the CDR3 is TGTGCCAGCAGCCAAGATCTAGCGGCGCAAGAGACCCAGTACTTC.

This chain links TRBV6-5 with TRBJ1-1; possibly TRBD1 for D (6 bases). Trimming stripped 4 bases from V and 0 bases from J, with 12 bases between. Germline CDR1 is MNHEY and CDR2 is SVGAGI. The CDR3 length is 15 residues. The CDR3 DNA sequence: TGTGCCAGCAGTTCCCACAGGGTGCTGAACACTGAAGCTTTCTTT. This encodes CASSSHRVLNTEAFF.

This clone appeared a single time. This sequence joins TRBV9 and TRBJ1-3; D is uncertain. Deletions cut 5 bases from V and 4 bases from J, with 19 bases between. This CDR3 has 16 residues. CDR1 is SGDLS, CDR2 YYNGEE, per germline. CDR3 DNA sequence: TGTGCCAGCAGTTACACGGGGAGGGCACTCGGAAACACCATATATTTT. It yields the protein CASSYTGRALGNTIYF. Full variable domain (outside the CDR3, taken from reference TRBV9 and TRBJ1-3): DSGVTQTPKHLITATGQRVTLRCSPRSGDLSVYWYQQSLDQGLQFLIQYYNGEERAKGNILERFSAQQFPDLHSELNLSSLELGDSALYFCASSYTGRALGNTIYFGEGSWLTVV.

Concerning this clone itself: Other nucleotide sequences in the sample specify the same CDR3. J is TRBJ1-1 and V is TRBV5-1, with 7 bases fitting TRBD1. Losses at the gene ends were 3 bases for V and 4 bases for J; bases not matched to a gene: 0. Per germline, CDR1 SGHRS and CDR2 YFSETQ. The CDR3 consists of 12 residues. The CDR3 region has the DNA TGCGCCAGCAGCTCAGGGGGCACTGAAGCTTTCTTT. Translating gives CASSSGGTEAFF.